The T cell receptor (beta chain) described here comes from a study of response to subunit inactivated influenza vaccine. Findings of the study overall: Each seasonal influenza vaccination, the authors suggested, recruits few new T cells.

Germline-derived CDR1 and CDR2 are SGHAT and FQNNGV. V gave up 5 bases and J gave up 1 base, with 20 bases separating them. The CDR3 is 18 amino acids. This clonotype was observed a few times. Its antigen is currently unknown. TCRdb ran MiXCR on the RT-PCR reads and lists one entry per CDR3 protein. This sample carries about 500,000 distinct CDR3 sequences, 16% of them seen once, and the ten largest clones take roughly 3%. Sample: CD4+ T cells sorted from PBMCs, taken roughly 24 months after vaccination. V is TRBV11-2 and J is TRBJ2-2, with D possibly being TRBD1 (5 bases). The sequence derives from a man in his fifties or sixties who received an inactivated influenza vaccine. CDR3 protein: CASSPRGVADRNTGELFF. The DNA for the CDR3 is TGTGCCAGCAGCCCAAGGGGCGTCGCGGACCGGAACACCGGGGAGCTGTTTTTT. Complete variable domain (other parts from reference TRBV11-2 and TRBJ2-2): EAGVAQSPRYKIIEKRQSVAFWCNPISGHATLYWYQQILGQGPKLLIQFQNNGVVDDSQLPKDRFSAERLKGVDSTLKIQPAKLEDSAVYLCASSPRGVADRNTGELFFGEGSRLTVL.